The 18 T cell receptor beta chains below were found in one sample sequenced in a study of blood T cell repertoires in COVID-19 (dated by TCRdb to 2018 to 2021). The library was prepared using the immunoSEQ multiplex PCR assay. TCRdb provides this immuneACCESS table in a form limited to in-frame rearrangements. Some clones are lacking; in checked studies, under half of them reflect an unresolved V gene, and why the rest are absent is not known. The sample data list 250,000 to 350,000 clones, and almost 90% of these were observed just once. The ten largest account for 11% of the sample. Material for sequencing was peripheral blood. The receptors were gathered from a woman aged 25 to 39 with COVID-19, enrolled during active disease.

The rearrangement links TRBV3-1 (or the pseudogene TRBV3-2) to TRBJ1-3; possibly TRBD1 for D (5 bases). The V end was cut by 5 bases, the J end by 9 bases, with 23 bases between. From germline, CDR1 is LGHDT and CDR2 YNNKEL (reference sequence). This CDR3 contains 16 residues. CDR3 bases: TGTGCCAGCAGCACTTCGGGACTGTTCCGAGAGAGCACCATATATTTT. Residues: CASSTSGLFRESTIYF.

V gene TRBV28 combines with J gene TRBJ2-3; TRBD1 is a possible D gene (6 bases). The CDR3 spans 16 residues. Trimming removed 2 bases from V and 3 bases from J, with 15 bases in between. The germline V gene encodes CDR1 MDHEN and CDR2 SYDVKM. CDR3 bases: TGTGCCAGCAGTTTAATTTCCCAGGGGCCGACAGATACGCAGTATTTT. This gives the protein CASSLISQGPTDTQYF.

The chain couples TRBV28 to TRBJ2-7; D remains ambiguous. The CDR3 runs 13 residues. CDR1 and CDR2 from the germline V gene are MDHEN and SYDVKM. V was trimmed by 1 base and J by 7 bases, leaving 11 bases between them. Written as DNA, the CDR3 is TGTGCCAGCAGTTTATCGAGACGCAGGGAGCAGTACTTC. Protein: CASSLSRRREQYF.

The rearrangement uses TRBV3-1 (or the pseudogene TRBV3-2) and TRBJ2-1, with D maybe TRBD2 (5 bases). The CDR3 covers 16 residues. Trimming left V 1 base short and J 8 bases short, with 18 bases between. Looked up from germline, CDR1 is LGHDT and CDR2 is YNNKEL (reference sequence). The CDR3 coding sequence is TGTGCCAGCAGCCAAGGGGTGGTAGCGAGGCCCGATGAGCAGTTCTTC. Translated: CASSQGVVARPDEQFF.

This clone has only one observation. This rearrangement joins TRBV3-1 (or the pseudogene TRBV3-2) to TRBJ1-6, with D hard to call. The V end was cut by 3 bases, the J end by 9 bases, with 18 bases between. Germline V gene lookup returns CDR1 LGHDT and CDR2 YNNKEL (reference sequence). The CDR3 runs to 16 residues. The CDR3 region is CASSQAGGFLSSPLHF. DNA for the CDR3: TGTGCCAGCAGCCAGGCAGGAGGGTTCCTCTCTTCACCCCTCCACTTT.

This clone was seen a handful of times. The V gene is TRBV4-1, the J gene TRBJ1-1; 7 bases are shared with TRBD1. Germline V gene sequence: CDR1 MGHRA, CDR2 YSYEKL. The CDR3 consists of 12 residues. Trimming cost V 5 bases and J 11 bases; bases outside gene matches: 8. CDR3 protein: CASSTQAGGAFF. In DNA form, the CDR3 reads TGCGCCAGCAGCACCCAGGCAGGGGGGGCTTTCTTT.

The chain links TRBV28 to TRBJ2-1; 9 nucleotides line up with TRBD2. V dropped 8 bases and J dropped 5; count of bases not matched to a gene: 7. Per the germline V gene, CDR1 is MDHEN and CDR2 is SYDVKM. The CDR3 sequence is 14 residues long. The CDR3 nucleotides are TGTGCCAGCCTGACTAGCGGAGCCCACAATGAGCAGTTCTTC. This codes for CASLTSGAHNEQFF.

The chain links TRBV15 to TRBJ2-3; perhaps TRBD1 as D (5 bases). The CDR3 contains 15 residues. CDR1 is LNHNV and CDR2 is YYDKDF in the germline V gene (reference sequence). V was clipped by 4 bases and J by 1 base, with 12 bases between them. The CDR3 DNA reads as TGTGCCACCAGCACCCCAGGGTCTGGCACAGATACGCAGTATTTT. Translation gives CATSTPGSGTDTQYF.

This clone came up a few times. The V call is TRBV19, the J call TRBJ2-5, with TRBD2 identical over 7 bases. The germline gives CDR1 LNHDA, CDR2 SQIVND (reference sequence). The J segment lost 5 bases and the V segment lost 5 bases, leaving 8 bases of the junction unmatched. The CDR3 is made up of 14 amino acids. The CDR3 DNA follows: TGTGCCAGTAGTTCGCGGGAGTTCGAGGAGACCCAGTACTTC. Translating gives CASSSREFEETQYF.

This clone turned up a few times. The rearrangement joins TRBV4-2 to TRBJ2-7, with D perhaps matching TRBD2 (6 bases). The CDR3 loop spans 17 amino acids. V lost 0 bases and J lost 6, with 21 bases in between. Germline V gene data show CDR1 as LGHNA and CDR2 as YNFKEQ. CDR3: CASSQEGGRSTSSEQYF. For the CDR3, the DNA is TGTGCCAGCAGCCAAGAGGGTGGGAGGAGCACGTCTTCCGAGCAGTACTTC.

The rearrangement uses TRBV5-4 and TRBJ1-1; no definite D call. The CDR3 has 15 residues. Trimming took off 2 bases at V and 6 bases at J, with 17 bases between the two ends. In germline, CDR1 is SGHNT, CDR2 YYREEE (reference sequence). Here the CDR3 reads CASSFFPSGIPEAFF. The CDR3 coding sequence is TGTGCCAGCAGCTTTTTCCCGTCAGGCATACCTGAAGCTTTCTTT.

The chain couples TRBV9 to TRBJ1-3; 9 positions match TRBD1. V lost 2 bases, J lost 9 bases, and 12 bases stayed unmatched. The CDR3 totals 16 residues. Germline CDR1 is SGDLS and CDR2 is YYNGEE. The CDR3 region is CASSVTPGQGVRTIYF. The CDR3, as DNA: TGTGCCAGCAGCGTGACCCCGGGACAGGGTGTTCGCACCATATATTTT.

J is TRBJ2-3 and V is TRBV30; 7 nucleotides line up with TRBD1. With V trimmed by 2 bases and J by 1 base, 3 bases remained unmatched. Germline V lookup: CDR1 GTSNPN, CDR2 SVGIG (reference sequence). The CDR3 loop spans 14 amino acids. In DNA, the CDR3 is TGTGCCTGGAGTAAGGGGGCCGGCACAGATACGCAGTATTTT. Encoded protein: CAWSKGAGTDTQYF.

V and J are TRBV11-2 and TRBJ2-6; unclear D gene. The germline V gene has CDR1 SGHAT and CDR2 FQNNGV. This CDR3 contains 14 residues. With 7 bases removed from V and 1 base from J, the gap between germline ends came to 8 bases. In nucleotides, the CDR3 is TGTGCCAGCACACCCCGGTCTGGGGCCAACGTCCTGACTTTC. It translates to CASTPRSGANVLTF.

This clone was picked up a small number of times. The chain is built from TRBV9 and TRBJ2-1, with TRBD1 matching over 7 bases. The CDR3 extends over 13 amino acids. V was pared by 4 bases and J by 6 bases, with 4 bases of the junction left unmatched. Germline-derived CDR1 and CDR2 are SGDLS and YYNGEE. The CDR3 region has the DNA TGTGCCAGCAGCACGACAGGGCTCAATGAGCAGTTCTTC. It yields the protein CASSTTGLNEQFF. Full variable domain (outside the CDR3, taken from reference TRBV9 and TRBJ2-1): DSGVTQTPKHLITATGQRVTLRCSPRSGDLSVYWYQQSLDQGLQFLIQYYNGEERAKGNILERFSAQQFPDLHSELNLSSLELGDSALYFCASSTTGLNEQFFGPGTRLTVL.

This rearrangement joins TRBV19 to TRBJ2-2, with D possibly being TRBD1 (7 bases). From germline, CDR1 is LNHDA and CDR2 SQIVND (reference sequence). V was trimmed by 4 bases and J by 6 bases, leaving 18 bases between them. The CDR3 runs to 16 residues. The CDR3 sequence: CASSNRQGGGSGELFF. The CDR3 coding sequence is TGTGCCAGTAGTAACAGACAGGGAGGTGGTTCCGGGGAGCTGTTTTTT. Complete variable domain (other parts from reference TRBV19 and TRBJ2-2): DGGITQSPKYLFRKEGQNVTLSCEQNLNHDAMYWYRQDPGQGLRLIYYSQIVNDFQKGDIAEGYSVSREKKESFPLTVTSAQKNPTAFYLCASSNRQGGGSGELFFGEGSRLTVL.

With regard to this clone: At one of its ends the junction is not consistent with the germline gene, which may arise from a read error. The chain uses TRBV4-3 and TRBJ2-7; the match to TRBD1 covers 10 bases. This CDR3 has 15 residues. The germline gives CDR1 LGHNA, CDR2 YSLEER. CDR3 loop: CTSSQDWGQGREQYF. The CDR3 DNA follows: TGCACCAGCAGCCAAGATTGGGGACAGGGGCGCGAGCAGTACTTC.

This clone was seen a handful of times. The DNA for the CDR3 is TGCGCCAGCAGTGAGCTGCGCTCCTACGAGCAGTACTTC. Protein: CASSELRSYEQYF. J is TRBJ2-7 and V is TRBV10-1, with D hard to call. Per germline, CDR1 WNHNN and CDR2 SYGVQD (reference sequence). The CDR3 totals 13 residues. V was shortened by 2 bases and J by 0 bases, with 5 bases between the two germline ends.